One T cell receptor beta chain is described in this entry. The data were produced by immunoSEQ multiplex PCR, yet TCRdb's version contains in-frame clones alone and is incomplete. The repertoire holds about 110,000 clones, with less than 85% as singletons. The data are from a study of blood T cell repertoires in COVID-19. The V end was cut by 0 bases, the J end by 2 bases, with 12 bases between. This CDR3 spans 15 amino acids. Looked up from germline, CDR1 is SGDLS and CDR2 is YYNGEE. The receptor was isolated from a woman in her thirties or forties with acute or convalescent COVID-19. This chain uses TRBV9 with TRBJ2-7; maybe TRBD1 (6 bases). The sample consisted of peripheral blood. Here the CDR3 reads CASSVEVGDTYEQYF. CDR3 sequence (DNA): TGTGCCAGCAGCGTAGAGGTAGGGGACACCTACGAGCAGTACTTC.